Listed below are T cell receptor beta chains from one sample, sequenced in a study of blood T cell repertoires in COVID-19. Method: immunoSEQ multiplex PCR; TCRdb's copy keeps in-frame clones and lacks some. Seen here are 54,000 or so clones, over 80% observed once, and the top ten hold about 4%. Sequencing was performed on peripheral blood. These TCRs come from an elderly woman with acute or convalescent COVID-19. Both conserved end residues are part of each CDR3. The D gene is left open where the match is weak. Where a row states a size, it is once, few, many or the class of an expanded clone; other rows omit it.

>NA|13|TRBV18|NA|TRBJ2-1
CASSRGAQNEQFF
TGTGCCAGTTCCCGGGGTGCACAGAATGAGCAGTTCTTC
>TRBD1|14|TRBV4-2|few|TRBJ2-1
CASRTGSSYNEQFF
TGTGCCTCCCGGACAGGGAGCTCCTACAATGAGCAGTTCTTC
>NA|13|TRBV10-3|NA|TRBJ2-1
CAGSESGYNEQFF
TGTGCGGGTAGCGAATCCGGTTACAATGAGCAGTTCTTC
>TRBD1|15|TRBV7-2|NA|TRBJ1-2
CASSLVGQGARGYTF
TGTGCCAGCAGCTTAGTTGGACAGGGGGCTCGGGGCTACACCTTC
>NA|14|TRBV7-9|NA|TRBJ1-2
CASSLGTDPYGYTF
TGTGCCAGCAGCTTAGGGACAGACCCATATGGCTACACCTTC
>TRBD1|15|TRBV5-5|NA|TRBJ1-1
CASSVNPGGGTEAFF
TGTGCCAGCAGCGTTAACCCAGGGGGCGGCACTGAAGCTTTCTTT
>NA|13|TRBV19|NA|TRBJ1-1
CASKEIFDTEAFF
TGTGCCAGTAAGGAGATTTTTGACACTGAAGCTTTCTTT
>TRBD1|16|TRBV7-6|few|TRBJ1-5
CASSLGQGVSNQPQHF
TGTGCCAGCAGCCTAGGACAGGGGGTTTCCAATCAGCCCCAGCATTTT
>TRBD1|15|TRBV3-1/TRBV3-2|few|TRBJ1-6
CASSSYRGRDSPLHF
TGTGCCAGCAGCTCATACAGGGGGCGGGATTCACCCCTCCACTTT
>TRBD1|14|TRBV5-4|NA|TRBJ2-7
CASSPGRGPYEQYF
TGTGCCAGCAGCCCCGGAAGGGGGCCCTACGAGCAGTACTTC
>NA|17|TRBV5-4|NA|TRBJ1-3
CASSGGTTRSLGNTIYF
TGTGCCAGCAGCGGCGGGACTACTCGTTCTCTTGGAAACACCATATATTTT
>NA|17|TRBV7-2|NA|TRBJ1-2
CASSLDNVVRDGYGYTF
TGTGCCAGCAGCTTAGATAACGTTGTCAGGGATGGCTATGGCTACACCTTC
>NA|17|TRBV7-2|NA|TRBJ1-4
CASSLQDYLATNEKLFF
TGTGCCAGCAGCTTACAGGACTACTTGGCAACTAATGAAAAACTGTTTTTT
>NA|13|TRBV30|NA|TRBJ2-7
CAWSAGNHYEQYF
TGTGCCTGGAGCGCCGGGAATCACTACGAGCAGTACTTC
>NA|15|TRBV7-2|NA|TRBJ2-7
CASSLGGASSYEQYF
TGTGCCAGCAGCTTAGGCGGGGCGAGCTCCTACGAGCAGTACTTC
>TRBD2|15|TRBV10-2|NA|TRBJ2-7
CASSSGLAGPYEQYF
TGCGCCAGCAGCTCCGGACTAGCGGGCCCCTACGAGCAGTACTTC
>NA|13|TRBV10-3|NA|TRBJ2-5
CAIAPGERETQYF
TGTGCCATCGCCCCCGGTGAGAGAGAGACCCAGTACTTC
>TRBD1|13|TRBV28|once|TRBJ1-3
CASATGDSNTIYF
TGTGCCAGCGCGACAGGGGATTCCAACACCATATATTTT
>NA|16|TRBV3-1/TRBV3-2|NA|TRBJ2-7
CASSQGGRGPSYEQYF
TGTGCCAGCAGCCAGGGGGGGCGGGGGCCTTCCTACGAGCAGTACTTC
>NA|14|TRBV30|NA|TRBJ2-3
CAWRYQGHWDTQYF
TGTGCCTGGAGATATCAGGGGCATTGGGATACGCAGTATTTT
>NA|16|TRBV4-3|NA|TRBJ1-2
CASSQEGGIANYGYTF
TGCGCCAGCAGCCAAGAAGGAGGGATTGCTAACTATGGCTACACCTTC
>NA|14|TRBV3-1/TRBV3-2|NA|TRBJ1-4
CASSVGSTNEKLFF
TGTGCCAGCTCAGTTGGCTCAACTAATGAAAAACTGTTTTTT
>TRBD1|13|TRBV9|NA|TRBJ1-4
CASSATGVEKLFF
TGTGCCAGCAGCGCAACAGGGGTTGAAAAACTGTTTTTT
>NA|16|TRBV28|NA|TRBJ2-1
CASSPLTGSSYNEQFF
TGTGCCAGCAGTCCCCTAACTGGGAGCTCCTACAATGAGCAGTTCTTC
>TRBD1|13|TRBV27|NA|TRBJ2-7
CASRDRAVNEQYF
TGTGCCAGTCGGGACAGGGCGGTTAACGAGCAGTACTTC
>TRBD2|14|TRBV11-2|NA|TRBJ2-7
CASRGAGGPSEQYF
TGTGCCAGCAGAGGAGCGGGGGGGCCCTCCGAGCAGTACTTC
>TRBD2|18|TRBV4-2|NA|TRBJ2-3
CASSHAGTSGGKGNTQYF
TGTGCCAGCAGCCATGCCGGGACTAGCGGGGGGAAAGGCAATACGCAGTATTTT
>TRBD1|15|TRBV5-8|once|TRBJ1-4
CASSEAGTGREKLFF
TGTGCCAGCAGCGAAGCCGGGACAGGGAGGGAAAAACTGTTTTTT
>TRBD2|16|TRBV4-1|NA|TRBJ2-7
CASSQLAGVGPGEQYF
TGCGCCAGCAGCCAGCTAGCGGGAGTCGGGCCGGGGGAGCAGTACTTC
>TRBD2|14|TRBV15|NA|TRBJ2-7
CATSLRTSEYEQYF
TGTGCCACCAGCTTACGGACTAGCGAGTACGAGCAGTACTTC
>TRBD1|16|TRBV5-1|NA|TRBJ1-5
CASSLMGQGAGWPQHF
TGCGCCAGCAGCTTGATGGGACAGGGGGCGGGATGGCCCCAGCATTTT
>NA|15|TRBV30|NA|TRBJ2-3
CAWRDQGLRTDTQYF
TGTGCCTGGAGAGACCAGGGGCTTAGGACAGATACGCAGTATTTT
>NA|15|TRBV6-5|NA|TRBJ1-4
CASRPSGQPFEKLFF
TGTGCCAGCAGACCTAGCGGGCAGCCCTTTGAAAAACTGTTTTTT
>TRBD1|14|TRBV11-2|few|TRBJ1-6
CASSLQQGNPPLHF
TGTGCCAGCAGCTTACAACAGGGGAATCCACCCCTCCACTTT
>NA|16|TRBV16|few|TRBJ1-5
CASSQSGGVGNQPQHF
TGTGCCAGCAGCCAATCGGGGGGGGTTGGCAATCAGCCCCAGCATTTT
>NA|14|TRBV7-2|NA|TRBJ2-7
CASSLVGRSYEQYF
TGTGCCAGCAGCTTAGTGGGCAGAAGCTACGAGCAGTACTTC
>TRBD1|14|TRBV6-5|NA|TRBJ2-3
CAIRQGPSTDTQYF
TGTGCCATCCGACAGGGGCCCTCCACAGATACGCAGTATTTT
>TRBD1|14|TRBV7-2|once|TRBJ2-3
CASSLGGGADTQYF
TGTGCCAGCAGCTTAGGAGGGGGCGCAGATACGCAGTATTTT
>TRBD1|15|TRBV19|NA|TRBJ1-1
CASRADRGRFTEAFF
TGTGCCAGTAGAGCGGACAGGGGGCGATTCACTGAAGCTTTCTTT
>TRBD2|15|TRBV27|NA|TRBJ2-5
CASSPTSGRGETQYF
TGTGCCAGCAGTCCCACTAGCGGGAGAGGGGAGACCCAGTACTTC
>TRBD2|15|TRBV6-5|NA|TRBJ2-1
CASSGAGPLYNEQFF
TGTGCCAGCAGCGGAGCGGGACCCCTCTACAATGAGCAGTTCTTC
>TRBD2|15|TRBV7-2|NA|TRBJ2-1
CASSSSGTTNNEQFF
TGTGCCAGCAGCTCCTCCGGGACTACAAACAATGAGCAGTTCTTC
>TRBD1|15|TRBV19|once|TRBJ2-1
CASSSGQGSYNEQFF
TGTGCCAGTAGTTCAGGACAGGGGTCCTACAATGAGCAGTTCTTC
>NA|16|TRBV5-1|NA|TRBJ1-3
CASSLAQASSGNTIYF
TGCGCCAGCAGCTTGGCCCAAGCCTCCTCTGGAAACACCATATATTTT
>TRBD1|15|TRBV27|few|TRBJ2-7
CASGLSGTGQGEQYF
TGTGCCAGCGGCTTATCCGGGACAGGGCAAGGCGAGCAGTACTTC
>TRBD2|15|TRBV5-1|NA|TRBJ2-1
CASSSVAGLNNEQFF
TGCGCCAGCAGCTCGGTAGCGGGACTGAACAATGAGCAGTTCTTC